One sample yielded the 17 T cell receptor beta chains listed below, sequenced in a study of blood T cell repertoires in COVID-19. Clones were sequenced by immunoSEQ multiplex PCR, and TCRdb holds only the in-frame ones, with some missing. This sample carries 140,000 to 150,000 clones, 75% to 85% of them seen once, and the ten largest clones take roughly 10%. Sequencing was carried out using peripheral blood. The source of these receptors is a man in his 60s with active or convalescent COVID-19.

The chain employs TRBV6-1 and TRBJ1-6; 10 bases agree with TRBD1. V shed 4 bases and J 9 bases; nucleotides not matched to a gene: 9. The CDR3 contains 16 residues. The germline V gene has CDR1 MNHNS and CDR2 SASEGT. The CDR3 loop reads CASSAPSTGGRSPLHF. The CDR3 nucleotides are TGTGCCAGCAGTGCCCCCTCGACAGGGGGCCGTTCACCCCTCCACTTT.

V is TRBV12-5 and J is TRBJ1-1; no clear D gene. Germline CDR1 is LGHNT and CDR2 is FRNRAP. The CDR3 extends over 13 amino acids. V was pared by 1 base and J by 4 bases, with 7 bases between. CDR3 sequence: CASGLEQLTEAFF. CDR3 coding DNA: TGTGCTAGTGGTTTGGAACAGCTCACTGAAGCTTTCTTT.

The rearrangement joins TRBV12-3 or TRBV12-4 to TRBJ1-6; D is unclear. Trimming took off 6 bases at V and 7 bases at J, with 7 bases between the two ends. CDR3 length: 12 residues. The CDR3: CASRGPNSPLHF. CDR3 DNA sequence: TGTGCCAGCAGGGGCCCCAATTCACCCCTCCACTTT.

This clone has a handful of counts. The V gene is TRBV5-6, the J gene TRBJ2-2; D gene uncertain. The CDR3 loop spans 15 amino acids. V was cut by 1 base and J by 3 bases, with 10 bases left in between. CDR1 and CDR2 from the germline V gene are SGHDT and YYEEEE. Here the CDR3 reads CASSLWQIHTGELFF. The DNA of the CDR3 is TGTGCCAGCAGCTTGTGGCAAATTCACACCGGGGAGCTGTTTTTT.

This clone has a single count. The chain is built from TRBV7-5 and TRBJ2-5; the D call in the table, TRBD1, was not verified against the DNA. TRBV7-5 is tagged as a pseudogene. This CDR3 contains 16 residues. CDR3 bases: TGTGCCAGAAGCTTAGCGGGGGACAGTATTCAAGAGACCCAGTACTTC. This translates into CARSLAGDSIQETQYF.

The genes are TRBV19 and TRBJ1-2; 7 nucleotides agree with TRBD1. Germline CDR1 and CDR2: LNHDA and SQIVND (reference sequence). CDR3 length: 15 amino acids. J lost 2 bases, V lost 5 bases, and 8 bases had no gene match. CDR3 coding DNA: TGTGCCAGTAGTCTCGACAGGGACGGAAACTATGGCTACACCTTC. Protein sequence: CASSLDRDGNYGYTF.

The chain uses TRBV7-2 and TRBJ1-1; D ambiguous. The CDR3 loop spans 14 amino acids. The V end lost 4 bases, the J end lost 1 base, and 10 bases lay between the germline ends. Per the germline V gene, CDR1 is SGHTA and CDR2 is FQGNSA. The CDR3, as DNA: TGTGCCAGCAGCTCGCGGCGGGGGAACACTGAAGCTTTCTTT. This codes for CASSSRRGNTEAFF.

This chain connects TRBV12-3 or TRBV12-4 to TRBJ2-7; D remains ambiguous. Trimming shortened V by 1 base and J by 7 bases, and 8 bases separated the two germline ends. This CDR3 has 12 residues. CDR3 coding DNA: TGTGCCAGCAGTTTAGGCCTCGGGGAGCAGTACTTC. It translates to CASSLGLGEQYF.

In the case of this clone: In the same sample, other DNA sequences code for this CDR3. The rearrangement uses TRBV6-5 and TRBJ1-2; 9 bases fit TRBD1. The length of the CDR3 is 14 residues. Looked up from germline, CDR1 is MNHEY and CDR2 is SVGAGI. J lost 7 bases, V lost 0 bases, and 3 bases had no gene match. CDR3 nucleotides: TGTGCCAGCAGTTACTCGAACAGGGGGCCTGGCTACACCTTC. Translation gives CASSYSNRGPGYTF.

The chain couples TRBV7-6 to TRBJ2-3; perhaps TRBD2 as D (6 bases). With 0 bases removed from V and 1 base from J, the gap between germline ends came to 8 bases. Germline V gene sequence: CDR1 SGHVS, CDR2 FNYEAQ. CDR3 length equals 15 residues. The CDR3 loop is CASSLAWGGTDTQYF. The CDR3 DNA sequence: TGTGCCAGCAGCTTAGCGTGGGGGGGCACAGATACGCAGTATTTT.

This clone was found once. This chain uses TRBV30 with TRBJ1-5; 10 bases map to TRBD1. This CDR3 contains 17 residues. The ends lost 1 base at V and 0 bases at J; junction bases unmatched: 6. Germline CDR1 reads GTSNPN; CDR2 reads SVGIG (reference sequence). The CDR3 DNA reads TGTGCCTGGAGTGCGCAGACAGGGGGCTATAGCAATCAGCCCCAGCATTTT. It encodes CAWSAQTGGYSNQPQHF.

This clone was detected once. The rearrangement uses TRBV7-2 and TRBJ2-2, with a weak D call TRBD2 (5 bases). The germline gives CDR1 SGHTA, CDR2 FQGNSA. The V end was cut by 1 base, the J end by 1 base, with 13 bases between. The CDR3 is 17 residues long. CDR3 loop: CASSLDRRAVNTGELFF. Written as DNA, the CDR3 is TGTGCCAGCAGCTTAGATCGGAGAGCGGTGAACACCGGGGAGCTGTTTTTT.

The CDR3 DNA is TGTGCCAGCAGCGTAGCGACAGGGGTTAACTATGGCTACACCTTC. This translates into CASSVATGVNYGYTF. The rearrangement uses TRBV9 and TRBJ1-2; 8 nucleotides line up with TRBD1. The CDR3 totals 15 residues. The junction had 2 bases not matched to a gene; V was cut back by 0 bases and J by 1 base. CDR1 is SGDLS and CDR2 is YYNGEE in the germline V gene.

The chain combines TRBV27 with TRBJ2-2; 8 positions match TRBD2. From germline, CDR1 is MNHEY and CDR2 SMNVEV (reference sequence). CDR3 length: 16 residues. V lost 3 bases and J lost 4; bases outside the gene matches: 7. The CDR3 coding sequence is TGTGCCAGCAGTTTGGGTAGCGGGGTCGTCACCGGGGAGCTGTTTTTT. It encodes CASSLGSGVVTGELFF.

This chain joins TRBV6-2 or TRBV6-3 and TRBJ1-1; 8 positions match TRBD1. This CDR3 spans 14 amino acids. CDR1 and CDR2 from the germline V gene are MNHEY and SVGEGT. Trimming cost V 5 bases and J 5 bases; bases outside gene matches: 7. The CDR3 is CASSPGQGSTEAFF. Here the CDR3 DNA reads TGTGCCAGCAGTCCCGGACAGGGTTCGACTGAAGCTTTCTTT.

The chain links TRBV28 to TRBJ2-5; D is possibly TRBD2 (6 bases). The CDR3 consists of 15 residues. Germline assignment: CDR1 MDHEN and CDR2 SYDVKM. Trimming cost V 5 bases and J 1 base, with 14 bases left between them. CDR3 in amino acids: CASSRGDGPQETQYF. Here the CDR3 DNA reads TGTGCCAGCAGTCGCGGGGACGGGCCCCAAGAGACCCAGTACTTC.

The table lists this clone with a few counts. The V and J genes are TRBV20-1 and TRBJ2-5; 10 bases align to TRBD2. The V segment lost 3 bases and the J segment 6 bases; nucleotides outside the gene matches: 10. The V gene's germline CDR1 is DFQATT and CDR2 SNEGSKA (reference sequence). The CDR3 has 15 amino acids. The CDR3 reads CSASERAGGLKTQYF. Written as DNA, the CDR3 is TGCAGTGCTAGTGAGCGAGCGGGGGGGCTGAAGACCCAGTACTTC.